The 6 T cell receptor beta chains reported below all come from one sample, sequenced in a study of blood T cell repertoires in COVID-19. The repertoire was sequenced with immunoSEQ multiplex PCR; TCRdb's copy has only in-frame clones and lacks some. This table holds about 250,000 clones, around 88% found once. Source material: peripheral blood. The receptors shown here come from a man older than 75 with acute or convalescent COVID-19.

The rearrangement joins TRBV18 to TRBJ2-1; no clear D. V was cut by 3 bases and J by 0 bases, with 12 bases left in between. Germline assignment: CDR1 KGHSH and CDR2 LQKENI. The CDR3 runs to 16 residues. The CDR3 region is CASSPLPPLSYNEQFF. The CDR3 DNA sequence: TGTGCCAGCTCACCCCTACCTCCTCTCTCCTACAATGAGCAGTTCTTC.

The rearrangement links TRBV5-8 to TRBJ1-1; possible D gene TRBD1, 6 bases. V lost 4 bases and J 3 bases, leaving 16 bases between the germline ends. This CDR3 contains 15 residues. Germline CDR1 reads SGHTS; CDR2 reads YDEGEE. CDR3 region: CASSPPTGWDTEAFF. The CDR3 DNA reads TGTGCCAGCAGCCCCCCCACAGGGTGGGACACTGAAGCTTTCTTT.

CDR3 sequence reads: CASSFTGDHTEAFF. For the CDR3, the DNA is TGTGCCAGCAGCTTCACAGGGGATCACACTGAAGCTTTCTTT. The genes are TRBV11-2 and TRBJ1-1; 7 bases match TRBD1. The CDR3 spans 14 residues. The V segment lost 3 bases and the J segment 3 bases; nucleotides outside the gene matches: 4. The germline CDR1 and CDR2 sequences are SGHAT and FQNNGV.

The chain employs TRBV5-1 and TRBJ1-4; tentative D call: TRBD1 (6 bases). The length of the CDR3 is 14 residues. The ends were cut back, 4 bases at V and 8 bases at J, with 15 bases in the middle. Looked up from germline, CDR1 is SGHRS and CDR2 is YFSETQ. CDR3 coding DNA: TGCGCCAGCAGCAGGGACACCAATACCGAAAAACTGTTTTTT. Amino acid sequence: CASSRDTNTEKLFF.

The rearrangement uses TRBV20-1 and TRBJ2-1; weak D call: TRBD2 (6 bases). Trimming shortened V by 6 bases and J by 15 bases, and 15 bases separated the two germline ends. Germline V lookup: CDR1 DFQATT, CDR2 SNEGSKA (reference sequence). The CDR3 is made up of 10 amino acids. DNA of the CDR3: TGCAGTGCCCGGGGGAATCCACCGTTCTTC. Its protein is CSARGNPPFF.

The chain joins TRBV18 to TRBJ2-5, with 9 bases identical to TRBD2. This CDR3 spans 18 amino acids. CDR1 and CDR2 from the germline V gene are KGHSH and LQKENI. The V and J ends lost 2 bases and 2 bases, in that order; junction bases with no gene match: 12. CDR3 residues: CASSPAGLAATRQETQYF. CDR3 bases: TGTGCCAGCTCACCAGCGGGACTAGCCGCAACCAGGCAAGAGACCCAGTACTTC.